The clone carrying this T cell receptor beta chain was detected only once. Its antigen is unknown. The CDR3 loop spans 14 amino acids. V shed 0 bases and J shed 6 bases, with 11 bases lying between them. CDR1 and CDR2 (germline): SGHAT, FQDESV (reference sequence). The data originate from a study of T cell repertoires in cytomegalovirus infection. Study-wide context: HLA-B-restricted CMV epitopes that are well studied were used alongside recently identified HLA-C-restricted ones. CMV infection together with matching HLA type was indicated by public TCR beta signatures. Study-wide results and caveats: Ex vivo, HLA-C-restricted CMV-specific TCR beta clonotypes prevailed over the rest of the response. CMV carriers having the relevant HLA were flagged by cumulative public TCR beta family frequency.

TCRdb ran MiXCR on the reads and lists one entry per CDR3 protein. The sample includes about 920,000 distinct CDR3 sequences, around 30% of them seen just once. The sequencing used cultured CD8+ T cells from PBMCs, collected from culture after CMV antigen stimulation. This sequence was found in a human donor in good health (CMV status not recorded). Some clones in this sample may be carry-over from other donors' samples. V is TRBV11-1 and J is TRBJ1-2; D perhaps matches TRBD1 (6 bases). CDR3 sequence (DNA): TGTGCCAGCAGCTTAGCCAGGGGAAATAATGGCTACACCTTC. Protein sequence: CASSLARGNNGYTF. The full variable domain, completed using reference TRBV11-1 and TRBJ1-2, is EAEVAQSPRYKITEKSQAVAFWCDPISGHATLYWYRQILGQGPELLVQFQDESVVDDSQLPKDRFSAERLKGVDSTLKIQPAELGDSAMYLCASSLARGNNGYTFGSGTRLTVV.